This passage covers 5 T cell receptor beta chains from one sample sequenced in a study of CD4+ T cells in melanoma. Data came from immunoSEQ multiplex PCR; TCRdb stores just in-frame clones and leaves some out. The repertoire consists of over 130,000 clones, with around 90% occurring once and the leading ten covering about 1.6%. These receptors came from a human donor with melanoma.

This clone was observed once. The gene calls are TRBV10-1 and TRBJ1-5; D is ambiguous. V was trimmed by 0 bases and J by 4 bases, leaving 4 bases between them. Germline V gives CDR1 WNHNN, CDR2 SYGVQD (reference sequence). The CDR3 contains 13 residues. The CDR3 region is CASSESVNQPQHF. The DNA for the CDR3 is TGCGCCAGCAGTGAGTCGGTAAATCAGCCCCAGCATTTT.

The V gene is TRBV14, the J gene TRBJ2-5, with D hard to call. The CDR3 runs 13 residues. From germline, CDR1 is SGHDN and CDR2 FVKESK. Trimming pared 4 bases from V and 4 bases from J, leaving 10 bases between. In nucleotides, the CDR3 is TGTGCCAGCAGCCCGGACGGCGGAGAGACCCAGTACTTC. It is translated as CASSPDGGETQYF.

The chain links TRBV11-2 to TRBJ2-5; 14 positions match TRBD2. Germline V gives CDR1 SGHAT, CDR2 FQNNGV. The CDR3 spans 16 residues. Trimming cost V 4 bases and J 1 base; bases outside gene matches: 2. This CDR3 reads CASSSTSGGGQETQYF. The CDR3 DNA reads TGTGCCAGCAGCTCGACTAGCGGGGGGGGCCAAGAGACCCAGTACTTC.

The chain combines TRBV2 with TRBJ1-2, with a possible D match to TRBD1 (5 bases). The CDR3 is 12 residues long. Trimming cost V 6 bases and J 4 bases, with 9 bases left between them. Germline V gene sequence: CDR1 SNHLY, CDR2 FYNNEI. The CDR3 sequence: CASSGDSYGYTF. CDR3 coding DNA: TGTGCCAGCAGCGGTGACAGCTATGGCTACACCTTC.

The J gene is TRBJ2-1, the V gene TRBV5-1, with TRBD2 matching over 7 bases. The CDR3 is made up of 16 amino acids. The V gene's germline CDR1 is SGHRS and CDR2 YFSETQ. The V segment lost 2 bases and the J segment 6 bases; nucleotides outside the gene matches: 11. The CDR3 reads CASSLSSPREGNEQFF. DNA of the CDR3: TGCGCCAGCAGCTTATCCTCCCCGAGGGAGGGCAATGAGCAGTTCTTC.